These 5 T cell receptor beta chains were all obtained from the same sample, sequenced in a study of PD-L1 blockade in urothelial cancer (dated by TCRdb to the late 2010s). The library was prepared using the immunoSEQ multiplex PCR assay. This immuneACCESS table, as held by TCRdb, lists in-frame sequences with V and J called but not all clones. Of the missing ones, under half trace to an unresolved V gene in checked studies; the others have no known cause. Present in this sample are about 70,000 clones, 84% of which were seen just once. The ten biggest clones cover 4.7% of the sample. The specimen was PBMCs, collected around atezolizumab (anti-PD-L1) treatment. These receptors were obtained from a man aged 65 to 85 with urothelial cancer.

Of note for this clone: Relative to the germline gene, one junction end is altered; a read error may explain this. V gene TRBV29-1 combines with J gene TRBJ2-5; 14 bases map to TRBD2. Germline assignment: CDR1 SQVTM and CDR2 ANQGSEA. The CDR3 is 16 residues long. The CDR3 reads CSVTVYGTSGREAQYF. The CDR3 region has the DNA TGCAGCGTTACCGTGTACGGGACTAGCGGGAGAGAGGCCCAGTACTTC.

The V and J genes are TRBV4-1 and TRBJ2-3; maybe TRBD2 (6 bases). Trimming shortened V by 4 bases and J by 6 bases, and 23 bases separated the two germline ends. CDR1 is MGHRA, CDR2 YSYEKL, per germline. The CDR3 has 17 amino acids. The CDR3 nucleotides are TGCGCCAGCAGCCCGGGCTCTCCGGGACGGGCGGGGGATACGCAGTATTTT. Translating gives CASSPGSPGRAGDTQYF.

In its sample, this clone was seen once. V is TRBV11-2 and J is TRBJ2-3, with 8 bases fitting TRBD1. V was pared by 6 bases and J by 2 bases, with 7 bases of the junction left unmatched. The CDR3 length is 15 residues. Germline loops: CDR1 SGHAT, CDR2 FQNNGV. CDR3 loop: CASSLPGQDTDTQYF. The CDR3 DNA is TGTGCCAGCAGTTTACCGGGACAGGACACAGATACGCAGTATTTT.

The chain is built from TRBV2 and TRBJ1-2, with D tentatively TRBD1 (6 bases). Trimming pared 4 bases from V and 4 bases from J, leaving 25 bases between. The CDR3 consists of 18 residues. Looked up from germline, CDR1 is SNHLY and CDR2 is FYNNEI. In nucleotides, the CDR3 is TGTGCCAGCAGTGTTCTACAGGGAAGGGGAAGGGTCGGCTATGGCTACACCTTC. Its translation is CASSVLQGRGRVGYGYTF.

V is TRBV19 and J is TRBJ2-7; D is ambiguous. This CDR3 contains 13 residues. Deletions cut 1 base from V and 6 bases from J, with 10 bases between. Germline CDR1 LNHDA, CDR2 SQIVND (reference sequence). The CDR3 nucleotides read TGTGCCAGTAGTATAGCAGGAAGTGCCGAGCAGTACTTC. Translating it yields CASSIAGSAEQYF.